This T cell receptor beta chain derives from a study of shared clonotypes between healthy human individuals. Background on the study: Researchers assigned three CD4 naive, three CD4 memory, two CD8 naive and one CD8 memory plate to each donor.

Germline V gene lookup returns CDR1 SGHNT and CDR2 YYREEE (reference sequence). The V gene end was trimmed by 0 bases and the J gene end by 6 bases; junction bases not matched to a gene: 6. The CDR3 covers 15 residues. Donors were Caucasian adults residing in Nashville, Tennessee, USA. On this clone: Its antigen is still unknown.

Study-wide points: Having only a few donors restricted how much genetic and exposure-history diversity was captured.

This table comes from immunoSEQ multiplex PCR, and its TCRdb copy is limited to in-frame clones, with some not included. Counted here are roughly 2.5 million clones, approximately 94% occurring once; the ten biggest clones make up about 0.13%. The receptor was isolated from a man aged 18 to 35 in good health. V gene TRBV5-4 combines with J gene TRBJ2-5; TRBD2 aligns across 9 bases. Sequencing was performed on naive CD4+ T cells sorted from blood. The subset: CD45RA+ positively selected. CDR3 DNA: TGTGCCAGCAGCTTGGCGTCTAGCGGGATAAAGACCCAGTACTTC. Its translation is CASSLASSGIKTQYF. The full variable domain, its missing parts supplied by reference TRBV5-4 and TRBJ2-5, is ETGVTQSPTHLIKTRGQQVTLRCSSQSGHNTVSWYQQALGQGPQFIFQYYREEENGRGNFPPRFSGLQFPNYSSELNVNALELDDSALYLCASSLASSGIKTQYFGPGTRLLVL.